Each of the 23 T cell receptor beta chains below was sequenced from the same sample in a study of post-analysis software for immune sequencing data. Study-level findings and limits: Elevated frequency relative to controls characterized four or five TRBV segments in patients, TRBV5-6, TRBV5-1 and TRBV20-1 among them.

What these receptors recognize is not known. Unique molecular identifiers tagged the TCR beta cDNA libraries. TCRdb recomputed calls from the PCR reads with MiXCR, one row per CDR3 protein. Among about 770,000 distinct CDR3 sequences, roughly 50% were seen once, and the ten largest hold approximately 5%. The specimen was blood. The receptors were sampled from a girl aged 5-17 years with multiple sclerosis.

This clonotype was found a few times. The chain is built from TRBV6-5 and TRBJ2-5; 7 nucleotides line up with TRBD1. This CDR3 is built from 14 residues. Germline CDR1 MNHEY, CDR2 SVGAGI. J gave up 1 base and V 4 bases, and 3 bases lay outside the gene matches. The CDR3 sequence is CASSSGDSQETQYF. CDR3 DNA: TGTGCCAGCAGTTCCGGGGACAGCCAAGAGACCCAGTACTTC.

In nucleotides, the CDR3 is TGCGCCAGCAGCTTGGCCAGGACAGGTACCTACAATGAGCAGTTCTTC. Its translation is CASSLARTGTYNEQFF. The genes are TRBV5-1 and TRBJ2-1, with TRBD1 matching 7 bases. V lost 0 bases, J lost 2 bases, and 5 bases stayed unmatched. Germline assignment: CDR1 SGHRS and CDR2 YFSETQ. CDR3 size: 16 residues.

The V gene is TRBV7-2, the J gene TRBJ1-5; D might be TRBD1 (5 bases). In germline, CDR1 is SGHTA, CDR2 FQGNSA. This CDR3 is built from 14 residues. V dropped 1 base and J dropped 5 bases, with 9 bases sitting between them. This chain's CDR3 is CASSLGLGDQPQHF. The CDR3 bases are TGTGCCAGCAGCTTAGGACTGGGGGATCAGCCCCAGCATTTT.

The V and J genes are TRBV21-1 and TRBJ1-2; the D segment call TRBD1 is taken from the table without a DNA check. TRBV21-1 is reported as a pseudogene. The CDR3 length is 15 residues. The CDR3, as DNA: TGTGCCAGCAGCAAAGAAACAGGGCGGGGCTGTGGCTACACCTTC. Amino acids: CASSKETGRGCGYTF.

The rearrangement links TRBV19 to TRBJ2-4; perhaps TRBD2 as D (6 bases). The J call is doubtful: the DNA matches TRBJ2-7 better. The CDR3 length is 15 residues. Germline V gene sequence: CDR1 LNHDA, CDR2 SQIVND (reference sequence). The CDR3 here is CASSARDSGGDEQYF. CDR3 sequence (DNA): TGTGCCAGTAGTGCCCGGGACTCCGGGGGTGACGAGCAGTACTTC.

This chain uses TRBV20-1 with TRBJ1-2; possible D gene TRBD1, 5 bases. This CDR3 contains 15 residues. Germline CDR1 and CDR2: DFQATT and SNEGSKA (reference sequence). Trimming pared 0 bases from V and 1 base from J, leaving 12 bases between. CDR3 region: CSARDWSGINYGYTF. The CDR3 DNA sequence: TGCAGTGCTAGAGATTGGTCAGGGATTAACTATGGCTACACCTTC.

The gene calls are TRBV20-1 and TRBJ2-1; D may match TRBD1 or TRBD2 (6 bases each). Between the trimmed V and J ends, which lost 5 bases and 1 base, there was a span of 15 bases. CDR3 length equals 15 residues. In germline, CDR1 is DFQATT, CDR2 SNEGSKA (reference sequence). The CDR3: CSAPSIGGSYNEQFF. Written as DNA, the CDR3 is TGCAGTGCTCCCTCAATAGGGGGGTCCTACAATGAGCAGTTCTTC.

The rearrangement uses TRBV30 and TRBJ1-2; D ambiguous. CDR1 and CDR2 (germline): GTSNPN, SVGIG (reference sequence). The ends were cut back, 0 bases at V and 8 bases at J, with 7 bases in the middle. The CDR3 is 11 residues long. This CDR3 reads CAWSVGLGYTF. For the CDR3, the DNA is TGTGCCTGGAGTGTGGGATTGGGCTACACCTTC.

V gene TRBV20-1 combines with J gene TRBJ2-4, with 13 nucleotides matching TRBD2. V was clipped by 7 bases and J by 9 bases; unmatched bases: 12. Looked up from germline, CDR1 is DFQATT and CDR2 is SNEGSKA (reference sequence). The length of the CDR3 is 15 residues. The CDR3 here is CSGLKTSGRGGIQYF. The CDR3 region has the DNA TGCAGTGGATTAAAAACTAGCGGGAGGGGGGGCATTCAGTACTTC.

This clonotype was picked up many times. The J gene is TRBJ2-5, the V gene TRBV24-1, with D possibly called TRBD1 or TRBD2 (5 bases each). The CDR3 extends over 15 amino acids. Germline CDR1 reads KGHDR; CDR2 reads SFDVKD. V was trimmed by 7 bases and J by 4 bases, leaving 18 bases between them. CDR3 residues: CATSLGLAGGETQYF. The CDR3 region has the DNA TGTGCCACCAGCCTGGGGCTAGCCGGAGGAGAGACCCAGTACTTC.

This clonotype turned up a few times. The CDR3 DNA sequence: TGTGCCAGCAGCTTAGTTGCGTTGGGCGGGAGGACAAAGCCAGCCAAAAACATTCAGTACTTC. Translation gives CASSLVALGGRTKPAKNIQYF. V usage is TRBV11-2 and J usage is TRBJ2-4; 8 bases are a match to TRBD2. Germline CDR1 and CDR2: SGHAT and FQNNGV. This CDR3 contains 21 residues. With 1 base clipped from V and 0 bases from J, the junction kept 17 bases outside the gene matches.

The chain joins TRBV27 to TRBJ1-5; maybe TRBD1 (5 bases). The germline CDR1 and CDR2 sequences are MNHEY and SMNVEV (reference sequence). Trimming pared 3 bases from V and 4 bases from J, leaving 10 bases between. The CDR3 consists of 14 residues. The DNA for the CDR3 is TGTGCCAGCAGTTTTGGGGGGGAGAATCAGCCCCAGCATTTT. As protein: CASSFGGENQPQHF.

In its sample, this clonotype was seen many times. The chain has TRBV7-2 and TRBJ1-5, with no clear D. The ends were cut back, 2 bases at V and 0 bases at J, with 2 bases in the middle. This CDR3 contains 13 residues. The germline gives CDR1 SGHTA, CDR2 FQGNSA. The DNA of the CDR3 is TGTGCCAGCAGCTTAAATAGCAATCAGCCCCAGCATTTT. This translates into CASSLNSNQPQHF.

The table lists this clonotype with a few counts. V gene TRBV5-1 combines with J gene TRBJ2-7; D is uncertain. The V gene lost 4 bases and the J gene lost 0 bases, with 11 bases spanning the gap. CDR3 length equals 14 residues. Germline assignment: CDR1 SGHRS and CDR2 YFSETQ. The CDR3 loop is CASSHAGSSYEQYF. The DNA of the CDR3 is TGCGCCAGCAGCCATGCAGGTAGCTCCTACGAGCAGTACTTC.

The rearrangement uses TRBV6-5 and TRBJ1-2, with D unresolved. This CDR3 has 12 amino acids. V lost 7 bases and J lost 7, with 13 bases in between. Germline V gene lookup returns CDR1 MNHEY and CDR2 SVGAGI. The chain's CDR3 is CASNDGPGGYTF. The DNA for the CDR3 is TGTGCCAGCAATGACGGACCAGGTGGCTACACCTTC.

The rearrangement joins TRBV7-3 to TRBJ2-5; D possibly uses TRBD1 or TRBD2 (6 bases each). Trimming took off 5 bases at V and 5 bases at J, with 12 bases between the two ends. Per the germline V gene, CDR1 is SGHTA and CDR2 is FQGTGA. The CDR3 loop spans 13 amino acids. The CDR3 DNA follows: TGTGCCAGCAGCAAACAGGGACTGGAGACCCAGTACTTC. Translation: CASSKQGLETQYF.

This rearrangement joins TRBV29-1 to TRBJ2-5; 9 bases agree with TRBD1. The germline V gene has CDR1 SQVTM and CDR2 ANQGSEA. The CDR3 spans 13 residues. V shed 6 bases and J 11 bases; nucleotides not matched to a gene: 13. CDR3 nucleotide sequence: TGCAGCGTGGATACCGGGACAGGGTCCAAGCAGTACTTC. This sequence encodes CSVDTGTGSKQYF. Based on the CDR3 plus reference TRBV29-1 and TRBJ2-5, the full variable domain is SAVISQKPSRDICQRGTSLTIQCQVDSQVTMMFWYRQQPGQSLTLIATANQGSEATYESGFVIDKFPISRPNLTFSTLTVSNMSPEDSSIYLCSVDTGTGSKQYFGPGTRLLVL.

In this sample, this clonotype turned up a few times. The rearrangement joins TRBV5-1 to TRBJ1-1, with D perhaps TRBD1 (5 bases). The CDR3 is 15 residues long. Looked up from germline, CDR1 is SGHRS and CDR2 is YFSETQ. Trimming took off 4 bases at V and 0 bases at J, with 13 bases between the two ends. The CDR3 nucleotides read TGCGCCAGCAGCCTAGCGGGACTTTTGAACACTGAAGCTTTCTTT. Translation gives CASSLAGLLNTEAFF.

A remark on this clonotype: This could be a read error, since a much larger clone is one nucleotide away. In DNA, the CDR3 is TGTGCCAGCAGCTTCTACGGACTAGCGGGGGTCTCTAATGAGCAGTACTTC. Residues: CASSFYGLAGVSNEQYF. The chain has TRBV5-6 and TRBJ2-5; TRBD2 agrees at 13 bases. After removal of 2 bases from V and 11 bases from J, the junction contained 15 bases not matched to a gene. CDR1 and CDR2 from the germline V gene are SGHDT and YYEEEE. The CDR3 loop spans 17 amino acids.

The V and J genes are TRBV5-1 and TRBJ2-4; D tentatively reads TRBD1 or TRBD2 (5 bases each). The DNA end is more similar to TRBJ2-7, so the J call may be wrong. The germline gives CDR1 SGHRS, CDR2 YFSETQ. The CDR3 covers 14 residues. The CDR3 sequence is CASSLKGPIGEQYF. The CDR3 nucleotides are TGCGCCAGCAGTCTTAAGGGACCCATTGGCGAGCAGTACTTC.

This clonotype was picked up a small number of times. The rearrangement uses TRBV25-1 and TRBJ2-7, with no clear D. Deletions cut 3 bases from V and 3 bases from J, with 6 bases between. In germline, CDR1 is MGHDK, CDR2 SYGVNS. This CDR3 is built from 12 residues. The CDR3 is CASSDSFYEQYF. The CDR3 coding sequence is TGTGCCAGCAGTGATAGTTTCTACGAGCAGTACTTC.

The V and J genes are TRBV7-8 and TRBJ2-7; 13 nucleotides agree with TRBD2. Germline CDR1 is SGHVS and CDR2 is FQNEAQ. The CDR3 runs to 16 residues. J gave up 4 bases and V 4 bases, and 7 bases lay outside the gene matches. CDR3 DNA sequence: TGTGCCAGCAGCTACAGGACTAGCGGGAGCGTTTACGAGCAGTACTTC. Its translation: CASSYRTSGSVYEQYF. Combining the CDR3 with reference TRBV7-8 and TRBJ2-7 gives the whole variable domain GAGVSQSPRYKVAKRGQDVALRCDPISGHVSLFWYQQALGQGPEFLTYFQNEAQLDKSGLPSDRFFAERPEGSVSTLKIQRTQQEDSAVYLCASSYRTSGSVYEQYFGPGTRLTVT.

The genes are TRBV11-1 and TRBJ2-7, with 12 nucleotides matching TRBD2. The V gene end was trimmed by 5 bases and the J gene end by 4 bases; junction bases not matched to a gene: 12. The CDR3 runs to 17 residues. Germline V CDR1 and CDR2: SGHAT, FQDESV (reference sequence). The CDR3 spells CASSSLRTSGIQYEQYF. CDR3 coding DNA: TGTGCCAGCAGCAGTTTAAGGACTAGCGGGATCCAGTACGAGCAGTACTTC.